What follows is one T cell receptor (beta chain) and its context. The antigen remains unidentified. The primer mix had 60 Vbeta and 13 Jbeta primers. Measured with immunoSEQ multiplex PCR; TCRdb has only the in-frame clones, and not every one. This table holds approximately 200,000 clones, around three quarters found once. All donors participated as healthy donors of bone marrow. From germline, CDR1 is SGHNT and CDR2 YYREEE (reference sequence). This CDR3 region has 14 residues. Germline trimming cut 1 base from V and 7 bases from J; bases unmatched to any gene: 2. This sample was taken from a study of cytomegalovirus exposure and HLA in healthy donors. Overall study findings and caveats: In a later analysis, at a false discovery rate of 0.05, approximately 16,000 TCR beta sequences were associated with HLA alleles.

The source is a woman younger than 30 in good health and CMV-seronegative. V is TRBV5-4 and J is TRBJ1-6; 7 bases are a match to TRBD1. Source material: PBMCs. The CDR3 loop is CASSLTGDNSPLHF. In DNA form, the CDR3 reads TGTGCCAGCAGCTTGACAGGGGACAATTCACCCCTCCACTTT.